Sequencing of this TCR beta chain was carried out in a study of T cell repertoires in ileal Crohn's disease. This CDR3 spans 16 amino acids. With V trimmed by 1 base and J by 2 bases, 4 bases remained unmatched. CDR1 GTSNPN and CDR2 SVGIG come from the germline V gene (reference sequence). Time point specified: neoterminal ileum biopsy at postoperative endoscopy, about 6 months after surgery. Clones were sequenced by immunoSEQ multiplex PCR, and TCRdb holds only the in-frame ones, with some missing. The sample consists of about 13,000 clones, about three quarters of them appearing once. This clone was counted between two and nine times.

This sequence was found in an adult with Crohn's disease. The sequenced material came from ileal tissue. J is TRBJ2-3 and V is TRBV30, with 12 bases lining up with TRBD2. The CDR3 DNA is TGTGCCTGGAGTGATGGACTAGCGGGGCTCACAGATACGCAGTATTTT. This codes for CAWSDGLAGLTDTQYF.